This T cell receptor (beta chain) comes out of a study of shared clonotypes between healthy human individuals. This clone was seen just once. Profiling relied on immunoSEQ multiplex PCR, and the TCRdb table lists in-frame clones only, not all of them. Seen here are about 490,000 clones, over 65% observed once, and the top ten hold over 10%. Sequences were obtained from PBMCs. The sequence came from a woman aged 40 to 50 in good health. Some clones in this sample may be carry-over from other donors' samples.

CDR3 sequence reads: CASSLAPGRDQPQHF. Written as DNA, the CDR3 is TGTGCCAGCAGCTTAGCCCCAGGGAGGGATCAGCCCCAGCATTTT. This chain connects TRBV7-2 to TRBJ1-5; D perhaps matches TRBD1 (5 bases). The CDR3 is 15 residues long. The V gene lost 0 bases and the J gene lost 5 bases, with 11 bases spanning the gap. Germline V CDR1 and CDR2: SGHTA, FQGNSA.